The T cell receptor beta chain described here comes from a study of Graves' ophthalmopathy and Graves' hyperthyroidism. RNA transcripts provided the template for amplifying TCR beta CDR3 regions. A first-round RT-PCR used HTBI primers, followed by a second-round multiplex PCR. TCRdb independently ran MiXCR on the multiplex PCR reads; one entry per CDR3 protein. In the table there are approximately 540,000 distinct CDR3 sequences, under 45% of which are singletons. This clonotype has at least ten counts. Participants with hyperthyroidism, aged 18 to 65, were newly diagnosed with under 2 months' duration. Establishment of the diagnosis relied upon clinical symptoms, serum thyroxine, TRAb, thyroid ultrasound and orbital computed tomography. Germline loops: CDR1 MNHNY, CDR2 SVGAGI (reference sequence). The germline V and J ends were trimmed by 7 bases and 2 bases, with 8 bases remaining between them. CDR3 size: 12 residues.

The source of this sequence is an adult man with Graves' hyperthyroidism. The chain employs TRBV6-6 and TRBJ1-2, with D uncertain. Material for sequencing was peripheral blood or thyroid tissue (not recorded which). The CDR3 loop reads CASTRSNYGYTF. In DNA form, the CDR3 reads TGTGCCAGCACGCGGTCCAACTATGGCTACACCTTC.